This T cell receptor beta chain was profiled in a study of blood T cell repertoires in COVID-19. The overall study: COVID-19 samples, acute and convalescent, were from the United States, Italy and Spain.

Per germline, CDR1 SGHRS and CDR2 YFSETQ. The CDR3 consists of 13 residues. Trimming at V came to 2 bases and at J to 5 bases, leaving 3 bases not matched to a gene. The assay was immunoSEQ multiplex PCR, and TCRdb's table has in-frame clones only and misses some. Seen here are approximately 140,000 clones, roughly nine tenths observed once, and the top ten hold under 3%. Recruited during active infection, patients (from Seattle) were subsequently followed longitudinally. Sequences were obtained from peripheral blood. This rearrangement joins TRBV5-1 to TRBJ2-5; TRBD2 matches 7 bases. This sequence was found in a human donor with COVID-19, enrolled during active disease. The donor label of this sample is uncertain. The CDR3 loop is CASSFSGTETQYF. In DNA form, the CDR3 reads TGCGCCAGCAGCTTCAGCGGGACTGAGACCCAGTACTTC.